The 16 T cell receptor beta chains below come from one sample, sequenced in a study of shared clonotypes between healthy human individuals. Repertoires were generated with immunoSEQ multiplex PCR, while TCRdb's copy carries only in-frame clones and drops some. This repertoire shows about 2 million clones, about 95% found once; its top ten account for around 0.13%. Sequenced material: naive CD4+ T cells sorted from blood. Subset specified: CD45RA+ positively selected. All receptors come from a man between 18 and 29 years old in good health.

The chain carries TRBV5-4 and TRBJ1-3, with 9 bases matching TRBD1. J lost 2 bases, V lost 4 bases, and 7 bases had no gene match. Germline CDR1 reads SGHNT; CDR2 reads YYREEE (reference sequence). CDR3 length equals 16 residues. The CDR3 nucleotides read TGTGCCAGCAGCAAAGGACAGGGGAGTCCTGGAAACACCATATATTTT. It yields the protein CASSKGQGSPGNTIYF.

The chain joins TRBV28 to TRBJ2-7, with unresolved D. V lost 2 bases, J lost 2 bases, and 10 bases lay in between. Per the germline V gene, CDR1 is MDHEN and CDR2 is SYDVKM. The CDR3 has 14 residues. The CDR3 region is CASSLTVAAYEQYF. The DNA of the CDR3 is TGTGCCAGCAGTTTAACCGTGGCAGCCTACGAGCAGTACTTC.

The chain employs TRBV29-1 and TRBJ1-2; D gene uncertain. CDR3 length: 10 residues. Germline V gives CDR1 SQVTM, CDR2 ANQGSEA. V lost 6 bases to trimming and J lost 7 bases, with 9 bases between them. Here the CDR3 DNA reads TGCAGCGTGACGGGCAGTGGCTACACCTTC. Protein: CSVTGSGYTF.

CDR3 DNA sequence: TGTGCCAGCAGAACTCCAGGAGGGGACTCCTACGAGCAGTACTTC. It specifies CASRTPGGDSYEQYF. This chain links TRBV6-5 with TRBJ2-7; tentatively, D is TRBD2 (6 bases). The CDR3 runs to 15 residues. V was clipped by 6 bases and J by 0 bases, with 15 bases between them. The germline V gene encodes CDR1 MNHEY and CDR2 SVGAGI.

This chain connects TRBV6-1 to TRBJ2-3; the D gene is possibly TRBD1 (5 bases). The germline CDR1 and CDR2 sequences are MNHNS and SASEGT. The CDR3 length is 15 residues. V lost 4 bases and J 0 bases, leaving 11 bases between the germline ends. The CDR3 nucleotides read TGTGCCAGCAGTGTCCAGGGAAAGAGCACAGATACGCAGTATTTT. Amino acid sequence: CASSVQGKSTDTQYF.

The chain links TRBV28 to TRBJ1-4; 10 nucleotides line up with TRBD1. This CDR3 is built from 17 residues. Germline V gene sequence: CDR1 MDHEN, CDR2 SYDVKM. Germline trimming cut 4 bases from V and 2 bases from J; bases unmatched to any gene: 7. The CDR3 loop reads CASSSGTGVSTNEKLFF. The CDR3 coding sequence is TGTGCCAGCAGTTCCGGGACAGGGGTTAGCACTAATGAAAAACTGTTTTTT.

Here the CDR3 DNA reads TGTGCCAGTAGTACGGGACAGGGGGTGGATTCACCCCTCCACTTT. This codes for CASSTGQGVDSPLHF. The chain couples TRBV19 to TRBJ1-6, with TRBD1 identical over 11 bases. This CDR3 is 15 amino acids long. Per the germline V gene, CDR1 is LNHDA and CDR2 is SQIVND (reference sequence). V dropped 4 bases and J dropped 8; count of bases not matched to a gene: 4.

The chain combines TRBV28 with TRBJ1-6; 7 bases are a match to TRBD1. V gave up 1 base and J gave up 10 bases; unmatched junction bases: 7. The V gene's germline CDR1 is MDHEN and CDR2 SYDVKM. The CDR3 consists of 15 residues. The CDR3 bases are TGTGCCAGCAGTTTATTCGACAGGGTTGGATCACCCCTCCACTTT. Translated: CASSLFDRVGSPLHF. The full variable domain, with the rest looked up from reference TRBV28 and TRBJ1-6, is DVKVTQSSRYLVKRTGEKVFLECVQDMDHENMFWYRQDPGLGLRLIYFSYDVKMKEKGDIPEGYSVSREKKERFSLILESASTNQTSMYLCASSLFDRVGSPLHFGNGTRLTVT.

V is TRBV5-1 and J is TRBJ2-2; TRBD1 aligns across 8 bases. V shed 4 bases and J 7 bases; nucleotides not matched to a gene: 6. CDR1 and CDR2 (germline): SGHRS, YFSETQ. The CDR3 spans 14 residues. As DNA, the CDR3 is TGCGCCAGCAGCCCAGGGGGCTTTAACGGGGAGCTGTTTTTT. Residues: CASSPGGFNGELFF.

The CDR3 sequence is CASSPGASGYQETQYF. The CDR3 nucleotides are TGTGCCAGCAGCCCAGGGGCTAGCGGATACCAAGAGACCCAGTACTTC. The rearrangement links TRBV11-2 to TRBJ2-5, with D tentatively TRBD2 (7 bases). From germline, CDR1 is SGHAT and CDR2 FQNNGV. The CDR3 runs to 16 residues. Trimming left V 5 bases short and J 0 bases short, with 16 bases between.

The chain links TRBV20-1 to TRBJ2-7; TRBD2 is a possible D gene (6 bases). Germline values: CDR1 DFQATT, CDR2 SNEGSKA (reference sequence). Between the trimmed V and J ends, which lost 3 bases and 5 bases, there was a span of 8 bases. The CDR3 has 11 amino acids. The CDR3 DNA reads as TGCAGTGCTAGCGGGAGCGACGAGCAGTACTTC. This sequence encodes CSASGSDEQYF.

The CDR3 here is CASSSQGAKLYEQYF. For the CDR3, the DNA is TGTGCCAGCAGTTCCCAGGGGGCAAAACTCTACGAGCAGTACTTC. V usage is TRBV2 and J usage is TRBJ2-7; 8 positions agree with TRBD1. The CDR3 length is 15 residues. Germline V CDR1 and CDR2: SNHLY, FYNNEI. V lost 5 bases and J lost 3; bases outside the gene matches: 9.

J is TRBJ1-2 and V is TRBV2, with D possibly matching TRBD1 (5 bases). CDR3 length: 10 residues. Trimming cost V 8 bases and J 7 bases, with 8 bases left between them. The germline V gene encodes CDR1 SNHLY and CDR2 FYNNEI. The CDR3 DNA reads TGTGCCAGCGGGGGGAGTGGCTACACCTTC. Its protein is CASGGSGYTF.

This CDR3 is CASIRMAVADTQYF. As DNA, the CDR3 is TGTGCCAGCATAAGGATGGCGGTCGCAGATACGCAGTATTTT. The chain joins TRBV2 to TRBJ2-3; unclear D gene. V was clipped by 7 bases and J by 4 bases, with 15 bases between them. The CDR3 loop spans 14 amino acids. Germline CDR1 is SNHLY and CDR2 is FYNNEI.

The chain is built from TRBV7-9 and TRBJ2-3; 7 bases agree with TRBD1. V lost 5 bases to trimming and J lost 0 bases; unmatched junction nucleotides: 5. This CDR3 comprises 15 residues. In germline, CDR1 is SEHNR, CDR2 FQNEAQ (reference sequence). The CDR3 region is CASSPRGLSTDTQYF. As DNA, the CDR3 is TGTGCCAGCAGCCCAAGGGGGCTTAGCACAGATACGCAGTATTTT.

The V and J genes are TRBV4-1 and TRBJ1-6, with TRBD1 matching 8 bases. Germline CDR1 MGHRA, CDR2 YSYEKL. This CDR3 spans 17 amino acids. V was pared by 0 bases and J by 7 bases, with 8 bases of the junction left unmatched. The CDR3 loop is CASSQEGRTGSNSPLHF. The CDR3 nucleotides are TGCGCCAGCAGCCAAGAAGGGCGGACAGGGTCGAATTCACCCCTCCACTTT.